This T cell receptor beta chain was identified in a study of cytomegalovirus exposure and HLA in healthy donors. Likely unrecorded immune exposures existed in these nominally healthy donors. Trimming pared 5 bases from V and 2 bases from J, leaving 8 bases between. Germline lookup yields CDR1 MNHNY and CDR2 SVGAGI (reference sequence). This CDR3 is built from 13 residues. The PCR employed 60 Vbeta primers together with 13 Jbeta primers. Generated by immunoSEQ multiplex PCR, the TCRdb table keeps only in-frame clones and is missing some. The profile covers some 120,000 clones, with about four fifths appearing a single time and less than 4% taken by the ten largest. General study findings and limits: Later findings reportedly placed an Asian-associated ancestry cluster below the roughly 700-donor mean for N-insertions. Excluded: some indistinguishable V segments such as TRBV6-2 and TRBV6-3.

Of note for this clone: Its antigen is currently unknown.

The sequence derives from a man aged 25 to 40 in good health and CMV-seronegative. Input material: PBMCs. The chain is built from TRBV6-6 and TRBJ2-3; no clear D. Written as DNA, the CDR3 is TGTGCCAGCAGTGCCAGAAACACAGATACGCAGTATTTT. This sequence encodes CASSARNTDTQYF.